Sequencing of this TCR beta chain was carried out in a study of blood T cell repertoires in COVID-19 (dated by TCRdb to 2018 to 2021). In terms of the full investigation: The collaborator samples originated in the United States, Italy and Spain and spanned the acute and convalescent phases of COVID-19. Sample metadata almost always included a de-identified subject ID, COVID-19 status, age in years and sex. The repertoires were released in a freely available public database intended as a resource for research on the immune response to SARS-CoV-2. Where available, HLA class I and class II types were obtained from metadata supplied by the sample provider rather than from assay-based typing. Samples came from the ongoing ImmuneRACE study (first 160 participants) plus 1,254 subjects from 6 global collaborators. Deeply sampled blood TCRbeta repertoires from subjects exposed to, actively infected with, or recovered from COVID-19 were included in the dataset. The material from the prospective study consisted of cDNA or gDNA derived from T cells, B-cell-depleted T cells, or PBMCs. The paper as a whole reports these results and caveats: How much clinical and demographic metadata was included differed by source and by participant, and the metadata was provided uncurated.

TCRbeta CDR3 regions were amplified from genomic DNA using the immunoSEQ Assay, a bias-controlled multiplex PCR. Under the source paper's analysis protocol: Within the assay, amplification of reference gene primers was used to estimate how many nucleated cells each sample contained. To quantify the absolute abundance of each unique TCRbeta CDR3 rearrangement, sequence reads were collapsed and filtered. For each sample, productive Simpson clonality was calculated by taking the square root of Simpson's diversity index across productive rearrangements. TCRdb re-hosts the immuneACCESS table, in-frame sequences only. Its copies lack some clones; in the studies checked, an unresolved V gene accounts for under half of them, and the cause for the rest is not known. That table supplies the V and J calls and clone size; D and trimming were determined from the DNA. Counted in this sample were more than 250,000 clones; approximately 84% of them appeared once. The ten most abundant clones make up about 10% of the sample.

V and J are truncated by 3 bases and 5 bases respectively, leaving an intervening sequence of 8 bases. Taken from the germline V gene (reference sequence), the CDR1 and CDR2 loops are LGHDT and YNNKEL. The CDR3 has 12 amino acids, counting the end cysteine and phenylalanine. Of all the DNA, just the CDR3 is kept, 36 bases in frame from base 1. Regarding this clone: What antigen it recognizes has not been identified. The input lacks base qualities; no much larger clone sits a single base away.

Participants in the prospective study were enrolled through a virtual design, were aged about 18 to 90 years, and lived in fewer than 30 United States geographic areas. In the prospective study, participants were assigned to cohorts based on the clinical history participants reported in a screening survey and a study questionnaire. For ImmuneRACE Cohort 3, a participant was defined as recovered based on two consecutive negative NP/OP PCR tests, clearance by a healthcare professional, or resolution of symptoms. Mobile phlebotomists in the prospective study collected whole blood, serum and a nasopharyngeal or oropharyngeal swab from every participant. Participants in the prospective study had the option to provide additional blood draws and questionnaires over an approximately 2-month period. Before DNA extraction, blood samples from the prospective study were shipped at room temperature or frozen.

The sequence was collected from a woman aged 18-29 years who had recovered from COVID-19. Source material: PBMCs or T cells enriched from blood (not recorded which). The receptor chain draws on TRBV3-1 (or the pseudogene TRBV3-2) and TRBJ2-7, with an unclear D gene assignment. For the CDR3, the sequence is CASSHDTNEQYF. The nucleotide sequence is given as TGTGCCAGCAGCCATGATACAAACGAGCAGTACTTC.